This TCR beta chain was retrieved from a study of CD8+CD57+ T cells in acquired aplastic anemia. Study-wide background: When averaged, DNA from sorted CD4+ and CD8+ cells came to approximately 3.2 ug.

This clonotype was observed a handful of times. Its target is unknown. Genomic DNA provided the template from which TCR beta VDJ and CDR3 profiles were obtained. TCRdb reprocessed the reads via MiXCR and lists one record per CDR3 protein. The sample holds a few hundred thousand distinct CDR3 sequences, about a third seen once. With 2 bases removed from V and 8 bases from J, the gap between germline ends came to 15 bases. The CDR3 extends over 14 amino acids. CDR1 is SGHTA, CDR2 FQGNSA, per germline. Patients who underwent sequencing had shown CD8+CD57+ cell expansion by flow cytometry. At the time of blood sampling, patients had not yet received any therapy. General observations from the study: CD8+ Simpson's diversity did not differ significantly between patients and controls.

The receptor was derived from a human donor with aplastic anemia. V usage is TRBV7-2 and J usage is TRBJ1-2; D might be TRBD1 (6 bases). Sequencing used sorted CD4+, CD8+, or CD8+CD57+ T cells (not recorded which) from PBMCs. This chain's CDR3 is CASSLNGGAGGYTF. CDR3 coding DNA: TGTGCCAGCAGCTTAAACGGGGGGGCAGGCGGCTACACCTTC.